This T cell receptor (beta chain) was retrieved from a study of T cell responses to AZD1222 COVID-19 vaccine. Study-level results: Within unmutated variant regions lay the reported targets of nearly half of spike-specific TCRs.

V trimming: 2 bases; J trimming: 5 bases; junction bases outside the gene matches: 6. CDR3 size: 14 residues. Germline V gene sequence: CDR1 LNHNV, CDR2 YYDKDF (reference sequence). The method was immunoSEQ multiplex PCR; TCRdb's version includes in-frame clones alone and lacks a portion of them. The data hold more than 100,000 clones, with roughly 84% observed a single time. In regard to this clone: Antigen unknown.

The source of this sequence is an adult in good health. The rearrangement joins TRBV15 to TRBJ2-7; 7 bases align to TRBD1. Sequencing used peripheral blood, obtained on day 0 of AZD1222 vaccination. CDR3 nucleotides: TGTGCCACCAGCAGATGGGACAGTCCTAACGAGCAGTACTTC. As protein: CATSRWDSPNEQYF.